This TCR beta chain was documented in a study of blood T cell repertoires in COVID-19. Study context: COVID-19 samples, acute and convalescent, were from the United States, Italy and Spain. Nucleic acid was either cDNA or gDNA, and it came from T cells, B-cell-depleted T cells, or PBMCs.

The V gene's germline CDR1 is SGHRS and CDR2 YFSETQ. This CDR3 spans 13 amino acids. V shed 0 bases and J shed 6 bases, with 9 bases lying between them. As originally analysed: Amplifying reference gene primers gave estimates of nucleated cell counts. Measured with immunoSEQ multiplex PCR; TCRdb has only the in-frame clones, and not every one. The DNA gave D and trimming, while V, J and clone size come from that table. The table records 140,000 to 150,000 clones, 85% to 90% of them present only once. This TCR was sampled from a man aged 55 to 70 with active or convalescent COVID-19. Sequencing input: peripheral blood. This chain links TRBV5-1 with TRBJ1-1, with a tentative D call TRBD1 (5 bases). CDR3 sequence reads: CASSLDPTAEAFF. CDR3 in DNA: TGCGCCAGCAGCTTGGATCCGACAGCTGAAGCTTTCTTT.